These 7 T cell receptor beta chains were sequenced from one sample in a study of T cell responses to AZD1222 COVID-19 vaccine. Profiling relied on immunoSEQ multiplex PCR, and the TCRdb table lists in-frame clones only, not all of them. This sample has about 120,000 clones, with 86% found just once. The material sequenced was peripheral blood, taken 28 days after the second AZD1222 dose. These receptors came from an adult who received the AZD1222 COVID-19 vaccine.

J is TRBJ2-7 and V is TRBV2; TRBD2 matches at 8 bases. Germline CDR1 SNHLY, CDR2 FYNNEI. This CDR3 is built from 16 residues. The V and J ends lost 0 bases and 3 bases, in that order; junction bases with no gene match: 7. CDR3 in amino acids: CASSEALFSGVYEQYF. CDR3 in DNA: TGTGCCAGCAGTGAAGCGCTTTTTAGCGGGGTCTACGAGCAGTACTTC.

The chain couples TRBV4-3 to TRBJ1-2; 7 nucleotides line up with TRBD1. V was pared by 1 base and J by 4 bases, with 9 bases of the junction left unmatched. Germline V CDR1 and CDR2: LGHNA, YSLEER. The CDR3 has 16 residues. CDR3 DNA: TGCGCCAGCAGCCAAGGCAGGGGGTCCCTCTCCTATGGCTACACCTTC. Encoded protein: CASSQGRGSLSYGYTF.

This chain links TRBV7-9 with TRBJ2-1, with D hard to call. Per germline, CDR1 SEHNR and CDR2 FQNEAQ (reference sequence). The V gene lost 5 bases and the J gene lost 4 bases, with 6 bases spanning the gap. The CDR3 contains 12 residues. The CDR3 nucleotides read TGTGCCAGCAGCCCCCAATACAATGAGCAGTTCTTC. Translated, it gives CASSPQYNEQFF.

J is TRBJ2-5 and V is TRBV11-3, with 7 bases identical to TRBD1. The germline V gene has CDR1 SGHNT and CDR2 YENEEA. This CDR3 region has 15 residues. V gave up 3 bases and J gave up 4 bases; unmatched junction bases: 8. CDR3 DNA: TGTGCCAGCAGCTTTAGACAGGGAGTAGTAGAGACCCAGTACTTC. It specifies CASSFRQGVVETQYF.

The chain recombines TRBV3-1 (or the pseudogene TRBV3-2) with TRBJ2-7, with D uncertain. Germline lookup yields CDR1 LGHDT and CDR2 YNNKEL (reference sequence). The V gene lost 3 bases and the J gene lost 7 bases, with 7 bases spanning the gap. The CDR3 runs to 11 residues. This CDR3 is CASSQMREQYF. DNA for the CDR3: TGTGCCAGCAGCCAGATGAGAGAGCAGTACTTC.

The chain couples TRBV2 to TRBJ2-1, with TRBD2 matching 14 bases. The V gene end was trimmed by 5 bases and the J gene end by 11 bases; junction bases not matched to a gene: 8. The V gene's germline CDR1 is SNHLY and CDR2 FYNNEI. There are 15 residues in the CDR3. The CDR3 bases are TGTGCCAGCAGTCTTGGGACTAGCGGGGGACTTAAGCAGTTCTTC. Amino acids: CASSLGTSGGLKQFF.

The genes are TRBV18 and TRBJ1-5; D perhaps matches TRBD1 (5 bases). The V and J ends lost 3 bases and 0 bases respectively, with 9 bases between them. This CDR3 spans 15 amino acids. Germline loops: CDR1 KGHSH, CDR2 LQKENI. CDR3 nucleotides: TGTGCCAGCTCACCGGGGCAGCATAGCAATCAGCCCCAGCATTTT. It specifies CASSPGQHSNQPQHF.